This TCR beta chain originates from a study of shared T cell receptors in the human thymus. Germline lookup yields CDR1 MDHEN and CDR2 SYDVKM. The CDR3 consists of 14 residues. J was trimmed by 3 bases and V by 6 bases; bases with no gene match: 5. Clones were sequenced by immunoSEQ multiplex PCR, and TCRdb holds only the in-frame ones, with some missing. The sample includes roughly 700,000 clones, over 75% seen only once; the top ten take roughly 0.0097%. Another study also made use of these data, one on human thymus T cells. That source notes: Healthy Finnish infants undergoing corrective surgery for congenital heart defects were the donors.

The sequenced material came from thymocytes. The receptor was isolated from a boy less than two years old with a congenital heart defect. The J gene is TRBJ2-3, the V gene TRBV28; TRBD1 aligns across 8 bases. The CDR3 sequence is CASRGDRGTDTQYF. CDR3 DNA: TGTGCCAGCAGAGGAGACAGGGGAACAGATACGCAGTATTTT.